This T cell receptor beta chain originates from a study of T cells in localized non-small cell lung cancer. CDR1 and CDR2 (germline): ENHRY, SYGVKD. The CDR3 extends over 12 amino acids. The V segment lost 10 bases and the J segment 3 bases; nucleotides outside the gene matches: 4. Produced via immunoSEQ multiplex PCR; TCRdb's table is partial and in-frame only. Here the sample spans tens of thousands of clones, approximately 84% being singletons. In this sample, this clone turned up once. What it binds is not known. Broader study findings: Out of the top 100 tumor clones, a median around 60 were seen in adjacent lung.

This TCR came from a female donor older than 55 with stage I lung adenocarcinoma. The source material was peripheral blood, sampled before any cancer treatment. This chain connects TRBV10-3 to TRBJ2-7; 9 nucleotides align to TRBD1. CDR3 residues: CATTGQGYEQYF. The CDR3 nucleotides are TGTGCCACCACGGGACAGGGCTACGAGCAGTACTTC.